A single sample gave rise to the 28 T cell receptor beta chains below, sequenced in a study of T cells after yellow fever vaccination. TCRdb re-analysed the 5' RACE reads in MiXCR, keeping a single row per CDR3 protein. The sample consists of some 9,300 distinct CDR3 sequences, around 4.8% of them appearing once. This specimen consisted of PBMCs, either bulk or a sorted T-cell subset (CD4+, CD8+, memory, or dextramer-sorted; not recorded which), obtained more than 14 days after the first yellow fever vaccination. The source is a man younger than 30 who received the YFV17D yellow fever vaccine.

This clonotype rates as medium-sized. The chain is built from TRBV7-2 and TRBJ2-5, with D unresolved. Germline V CDR1 and CDR2: SGHTA, FQGNSA. This CDR3 contains 16 residues. The germline V and J ends were trimmed by 0 bases and 1 base, with 12 bases remaining between them. The CDR3 DNA sequence: TGTGCCAGCAGCTTAGCGCCATGGCGGCTCCAAGAGACCCAGTACTTC. Its translation is CASSLAPWRLQETQYF.

The table lists this clonotype with many counts. CDR3 sequence: CASSLRFSGGADNEQFF. CDR3 sequence (DNA): TGTGCCAGCAGCTTAAGGTTTAGCGGGGGGGCCGACAATGAGCAGTTCTTC. This chain connects TRBV7-2 to TRBJ2-1, with TRBD2 identical over 11 bases. CDR1 is SGHTA and CDR2 is FQGNSA in the germline V gene. The CDR3 is 17 amino acids. The V gene end was trimmed by 2 bases and the J gene end by 5 bases; junction bases not matched to a gene: 8. The full variable domain, rest sourced from reference TRBV7-2 and TRBJ2-1, is GAGVSQSPSNKVTEKGKDVELRCDPISGHTALYWYRQSLGQGLEFLIYFQGNSAPDKSGLPSDRFSAERTGGSVSTLTIQRTQQEDSAVYLCASSLRFSGGADNEQFFGPGTRLTVL.

This clonotype qualifies as medium-sized. The chain joins TRBV4-3 to TRBJ2-7; a possible D gene is TRBD2 (5 bases). Germline V lookup: CDR1 LGHNA, CDR2 YSLEER. This CDR3 region has 15 residues. Trimming took off 4 bases at V and 8 bases at J, with 21 bases between the two ends. CDR3 residues: CASSLVGLSRGKQYF. As DNA, the CDR3 is TGCGCCAGCAGCCTCGTCGGACTCTCCCGGGGAAAGCAGTACTTC.

This clonotype was detected many times. The gene calls are TRBV20-1 and TRBJ2-7; perhaps TRBD1 as D (6 bases). The CDR3 spans 13 residues. Germline V gives CDR1 DFQATT, CDR2 SNEGSKA (reference sequence). V lost 5 bases to trimming and J lost 1 base, with 12 bases between them. For the CDR3, the DNA is TGCAGTGCTGTGATAGGGGGATCCTACGAGCAGTACTTC. It is translated as CSAVIGGSYEQYF.

This clonotype was seen ten or more times. This sequence joins TRBV2 and TRBJ1-1; D gene uncertain. The germline CDR1 and CDR2 sequences are SNHLY and FYNNEI. V was pared by 1 base and J by 4 bases, with 7 bases between. The length of the CDR3 is 13 residues. The CDR3 here is CASSEGPSTEAFF. Written as DNA, the CDR3 is TGTGCCAGCAGTGAAGGGCCGAGCACTGAAGCTTTCTTT.

Relative to its sample, this clonotype is medium-sized. CDR3 bases: TGTGCCAGCAGTCCCTCGCCCGGGATTCAAGAGACCCAGTACTTC. Its translation: CASSPSPGIQETQYF. V and J are TRBV28 and TRBJ2-5; D is perhaps TRBD2 (5 bases). Between the trimmed V and J ends, which lost 5 bases and 2 bases, there was a span of 15 bases. CDR1 is MDHEN and CDR2 is SYDVKM in the germline V gene. CDR3 length equals 15 residues. The full variable domain, its missing parts supplied by reference TRBV28 and TRBJ2-5, is DVKVTQSSRYLVKRTGEKVFLECVQDMDHENMFWYRQDPGLGLRLIYFSYDVKMKEKGDIPEGYSVSREKKERFSLILESASTNQTSMYLCASSPSPGIQETQYFGPGTRLLVL.

This clonotype appeared many times. The chain carries TRBV5-4 and TRBJ1-1, with 12 bases that match TRBD1. This CDR3 is 15 amino acids long. CDR1 SGHNT and CDR2 YYREEE come from the germline V gene (reference sequence). The V segment lost 5 bases and the J segment 3 bases; nucleotides outside the gene matches: 5. CDR3 region: CASREGQGAYTEAFF. The CDR3 nucleotides read TGTGCCAGCAGGGAGGGACAGGGGGCTTACACTGAAGCTTTCTTT.

This clonotype is labeled as medium-sized. The chain employs TRBV5-5 and TRBJ2-1; unclear D gene. Trimming removed 1 base at V and 6 bases at J, with 8 bases between. The length of the CDR3 is 13 residues. The germline gives CDR1 SGHKS, CDR2 YYEKEE (reference sequence). The CDR3 region has the DNA TGTGCCAGCAGCTTGATATTAGGCAATGAGCAGTTCTTC. Its protein product is CASSLILGNEQFF.

Within the sample, this clonotype is medium-sized. This chain links TRBV20-1 with TRBJ1-1; 9 bases line up with TRBD1. V dropped 4 bases and J dropped 5; count of bases not matched to a gene: 8. Germline CDR1 is DFQATT and CDR2 is SNEGSKA (reference sequence). The CDR3 length is 14 residues. CDR3 residues: CSAKLTGGGTEAFF. For the CDR3, the DNA is TGCAGTGCTAAATTAACAGGGGGCGGAACTGAAGCTTTCTTT.

This clonotype was seen repeatedly, ten times or more. The gene calls are TRBV12-3 or TRBV12-4 and TRBJ1-1; 9 positions match TRBD1. The CDR3 runs 14 residues. V was clipped by 6 bases and J by 4 bases; unmatched bases: 6. The CDR3 loop reads CASSWGQGPTEAFF. CDR3 coding DNA: TGTGCCAGCAGCTGGGGACAGGGACCCACTGAAGCTTTCTTT.

By share of the sample, this clonotype is medium-sized (0.01 to 0.1%). J is TRBJ1-2 and V is TRBV29-1; D is possibly TRBD1 (5 bases). The CDR3 spans 11 residues. CDR1 SQVTM and CDR2 ANQGSEA come from the germline V gene. With 4 bases removed from V and 3 bases from J, the gap between germline ends came to 6 bases. The CDR3 sequence is CSVGRDYGYTF. The CDR3 nucleotides read TGCAGCGTTGGCAGGGACTATGGCTACACCTTC.

This clonotype qualifies as medium-sized. The V call is TRBV10-2, the J call TRBJ2-3; 7 bases map to TRBD2. Germline lookup yields CDR1 WSHSY and CDR2 SAAADI. V dropped 7 bases and J dropped 5; count of bases not matched to a gene: 9. This CDR3 spans 14 amino acids. The CDR3 DNA sequence: TGCGCCAGCAAAGGGGATGCGGGGGTAGATACGCAGTATTTT. It encodes CASKGDAGVDTQYF.

This clonotype was counted ten times or more. The chain carries TRBV20-1 and TRBJ2-1; D is possibly TRBD2 (6 bases). Trimming took off 0 bases at V and 3 bases at J, with 18 bases between the two ends. The CDR3 length is 17 residues. Germline CDR1 is DFQATT and CDR2 is SNEGSKA (reference sequence). The CDR3 coding sequence is TGCAGTGCTAGAGACCCGACGACTAGTGGGGTCTACAATGAGCAGTTCTTC. It is translated as CSARDPTTSGVYNEQFF.

This clonotype was counted many times. The chain has TRBV7-8 and TRBJ1-2; tentatively, D is TRBD1 (5 bases). Trimming took 6 bases from V and 6 from J, leaving 14 bases between them. Germline CDR1 and CDR2: SGHVS and FQNEAQ. This CDR3 contains 13 residues. Here the CDR3 DNA reads TGTGCCAGCAGATTCGGGGGGGAAGATGGCTACACCTTC. Translating gives CASRFGGEDGYTF.

At least ten counts were recorded for this clonotype. The chain joins TRBV7-6 to TRBJ2-2; D not certain. There are 16 residues in the CDR3. Germline CDR1 is SGHVS and CDR2 is FNYEAQ. The V end lost 0 bases, the J end lost 5 bases, and 13 bases lay between the germline ends. This CDR3 reads CASSLAAPVGTGELFF. DNA for the CDR3: TGTGCCAGCAGCTTAGCCGCACCAGTGGGAACCGGGGAGCTGTTTTTT.

This clonotype occurred many times. The chain employs TRBV12-3 or TRBV12-4 and TRBJ1-5, with D tentatively TRBD1 (5 bases). Trimming shortened V by 3 bases and J by 7 bases, and 13 bases separated the two germline ends. The CDR3 contains 14 residues. The CDR3 spells CASSFQGSDQPQHF. CDR3 nucleotides: TGTGCCAGCAGTTTCCAGGGAAGTGACCAGCCCCAGCATTTT.

This clonotype was observed at least ten times. The junction departs from germline at one end; a sequencing error may be responsible. The chain links TRBV2 to TRBJ1-2; D is uncertain. The germline gives CDR1 SNHLY, CDR2 FYNNEI. This CDR3 is built from 12 residues. The DNA of the CDR3 is TGTGCCAGCAAGTCGGCTAATTATGGCTACACCTTC. Translation: CASKSANYGYTF.

This clonotype showed up many times. The chain couples TRBV7-2 to TRBJ2-3; unclear D gene. Germline V gene data show CDR1 as SGHTA and CDR2 as FQGNSA. CDR3 length: 14 amino acids. V was cut by 2 bases and J by 4 bases, with 10 bases left in between. DNA of the CDR3: TGTGCCAGCAGCTTACGTGAGCCCGCAGATACGCAGTATTTT. It encodes CASSLREPADTQYF. Based on the CDR3 plus reference TRBV7-2 and TRBJ2-3, the full variable domain is GAGVSQSPSNKVTEKGKDVELRCDPISGHTALYWYRQSLGQGLEFLIYFQGNSAPDKSGLPSDRFSAERTGGSVSTLTIQRTQQEDSAVYLCASSLREPADTQYFGPGTRLTVL.

This clonotype is deemed medium-sized. The chain recombines TRBV6-2 or TRBV6-3 with TRBJ2-7; a possible D gene is TRBD1 (6 bases). Trimming shortened V by 5 bases and J by 2 bases, and 10 bases separated the two germline ends. The CDR3 consists of 13 residues. Germline lookup yields CDR1 MNHEY and CDR2 SVGEGT. CDR3 sequence: CASSRQVAYEQYV. For the CDR3, the DNA is TGTGCCAGCAGTAGACAGGTCGCCTACGAGCAGTACGTC.

This clonotype occurred many times. The chain recombines TRBV2 with TRBJ1-2; D is unclear. With 8 bases removed from V and 8 bases from J, the gap between germline ends came to 15 bases. Germline V gene lookup returns CDR1 SNHLY and CDR2 FYNNEI. The length of the CDR3 is 12 residues. The CDR3 region is CASGWTLGGYTF. CDR3 nucleotide sequence: TGTGCCAGCGGATGGACTTTGGGGGGCTACACCTTC.

This clonotype was detected many times. CDR3 nucleotides: TGTGCCAGCAGCCTGAGCGGGGGGGCATGGGCGACGCAGTATTTT. Amino acid sequence: CASSLSGGAWATQYF. The V and J genes are TRBV7-2 and TRBJ2-3, with TRBD2 matching over 10 bases. Per the germline V gene, CDR1 is SGHTA and CDR2 is FQGNSA. The CDR3 has 15 amino acids. V lost 5 bases and J lost 9; bases outside the gene matches: 11. The variable domain in full, with the rest retrieved from reference TRBV7-2 and TRBJ2-3, is GAGVSQSPSNKVTEKGKDVELRCDPISGHTALYWYRQSLGQGLEFLIYFQGNSAPDKSGLPSDRFSAERTGGSVSTLTIQRTQQEDSAVYLCASSLSGGAWATQYFGPGTRLTVL.

This clonotype was found many times. This chain joins TRBV2 and TRBJ2-2; tentative D call: TRBD1 (5 bases). Germline CDR1 and CDR2: SNHLY and FYNNEI. The V and J ends lost 6 bases and 5 bases respectively, with 10 bases between them. The CDR3 length is 13 residues. The CDR3 here is CASRISGTGELFF. DNA for the CDR3: TGTGCCAGCAGGATATCAGGGACCGGGGAGCTGTTTTTT.

This clonotype showed up many times. The chain joins TRBV7-9 to TRBJ1-1; 7 bases are shared with TRBD1. Germline loops: CDR1 SEHNR, CDR2 FQNEAQ (reference sequence). V lost 4 bases and J lost 4; bases outside the gene matches: 3. The CDR3 covers 13 residues. CDR3 sequence (DNA): TGTGCCAGCAGCTCCAGGGGGACCACTGAAGCTTTCTTT. Amino acid sequence: CASSSRGTTEAFF.

The sample holds many counts of this clonotype. V gene TRBV7-2 combines with J gene TRBJ1-5; D is undetermined. Trimming took 5 bases from V and 6 from J, leaving 8 bases between them. The CDR3 covers 12 residues. Per germline, CDR1 SGHTA and CDR2 FQGNSA. The CDR3 sequence: CASSTYFQPQHF. The DNA of the CDR3 is TGTGCCAGCAGCACCTACTTTCAGCCCCAGCATTTT.

This chain joins TRBV20-1 and TRBJ2-3; the D gene is possibly TRBD2 (7 bases). The V gene lost 2 bases and the J gene lost 5 bases, with 17 bases spanning the gap. The CDR3 contains 15 residues. From germline, CDR1 is DFQATT and CDR2 SNEGSKA (reference sequence). The CDR3 DNA is TGCAGTGCTAGATTTAGCGAGGGGGGGGGAGATACGCAGTATTTT. This sequence encodes CSARFSEGGGDTQYF.

This clonotype was counted at least ten times. In nucleotides, the CDR3 is TGCGCCAGCAGCACGCATCTGGGGCCAGATACGCAGTATTTT. It specifies CASSTHLGPDTQYF. This sequence joins TRBV5-1 and TRBJ2-3; the D gene is possibly TRBD1 (5 bases). The CDR3 is made up of 14 amino acids. V lost 4 bases and J 4 bases, leaving 13 bases between the germline ends. Germline values: CDR1 SGHRS, CDR2 YFSETQ.

This clonotype is termed medium-sized. The chain combines TRBV14 with TRBJ2-2; 7 bases match TRBD1. The CDR3 has 13 amino acids. Germline CDR1 reads SGHDN; CDR2 reads FVKESK. The V and J ends lost 5 bases and 7 bases, in that order; junction bases with no gene match: 4. In nucleotides, the CDR3 is TGTGCCAGCAGCGCACAGGGGATCGGGGAGCTGTTTTTT. Its translation is CASSAQGIGELFF.

At least ten counts were recorded for this clonotype. This chain connects TRBV7-2 to TRBJ1-1; 9 positions agree with TRBD1. Germline V gene sequence: CDR1 SGHTA, CDR2 FQGNSA. J was trimmed by 3 bases and V by 2 bases; bases with no gene match: 7. The CDR3 is made up of 16 amino acids. The CDR3: CASSLLDRGGDTEAFF. The DNA of the CDR3 is TGTGCCAGCAGCTTATTGGACAGGGGAGGGGACACTGAAGCTTTCTTT.